The subject of this entry is one TCR beta chain. The protocol was immunoSEQ multiplex PCR, while the TCRdb copy is restricted to in-frame clones and leaves out a portion. Among tens of thousands of clones listed, around 85% were seen once. The data were obtained in a study of neoadjuvant anti-PD-1 for oral cavity cancer. V was pared by 6 bases and J by 0 bases, with 11 bases between. The V gene's germline CDR1 is LNHDA and CDR2 SQIVND (reference sequence). The CDR3 extends over 14 amino acids. The sequence was obtained from a person between 40 and 85 years old with oral cavity squamous cell carcinoma. This rearrangement joins TRBV19 to TRBJ1-2; D is uncertain. The sample consisted of PBMCs, taken before nivolumab (anti-PD-1) treatment. CDR3 region: CASSRPGANYGYTF. In DNA, the CDR3 is TGTGCCAGTAGCCGACCCGGAGCTAACTATGGCTACACCTTC.